The 23 T cell receptor beta chains listed next were all sequenced from one sample in a study of breast tumors, draining lymph nodes, adjacent tissues. The lymph nodes were axillary draining lymph nodes from breast cancer patients. TCRdb reprocessed the multiplex PCR reads with MiXCR, giving one entry per CDR3 protein. This repertoire shows about 170,000 distinct CDR3 sequences, 30% to 40% found once; its top ten account for about 3.7%. The sample was axillary lymph node tissue. These receptors originate from a female donor with breast cancer. Some clones in this sample may be carry-over from other donors' samples.

This clonotype was seen many times. The chain is built from TRBV7-3 and TRBJ2-7; D not certain. The V gene's germline CDR1 is SGHTA and CDR2 FQGTGA. The V gene lost 4 bases and the J gene lost 1 base, with 8 bases spanning the gap. The CDR3 is 13 residues long. The DNA of the CDR3 is TGTGCCAGCAGCTCGGACGGTTCCTACGAGCAGTACTTC. Translation: CASSSDGSYEQYF.

In this sample, this clonotype turned up many times. This CDR3 reads CAWRDSYNSPLHF. DNA for the CDR3: TGTGCCTGGAGGGACAGTTATAATTCACCCCTCCACTTT. The rearrangement links TRBV30 to TRBJ1-6; D is possibly TRBD1 (6 bases). CDR3 length equals 13 residues. The V gene's germline CDR1 is GTSNPN and CDR2 SVGIG (reference sequence). The germline V and J ends were trimmed by 3 bases and 4 bases, with 7 bases remaining between them.

As for this clonotype: At one of its ends the junction is not consistent with the germline gene, which may arise from a read error. The V call is TRBV7-7, the J call TRBJ1-4; 11 positions match TRBD1. Germline V gene data show CDR1 as SSHAT and CDR2 as FNYEAQ (reference sequence). This CDR3 has 15 amino acids. The CDR3 DNA reads as TGTGCTAGCAGCTCAGGGACAGGGGGTAATGAAAAACTGTTTTTT. Translated, it gives CASSSGTGGNEKLFF. The full variable domain, its missing parts supplied by reference TRBV7-7 and TRBJ1-4, is GAGVSQSPRYKVTKRGQDVTLRCDPISSHATLYWYQQALGQGPEFLTYFNYEAQPDKSGLPSDRFSAERPEGSISTLTIQRTEQRDSAMYRCASSSGTGGNEKLFFGSGTQLSVL.

This clonotype showed up just once. The junction shows a germline mismatch at one end, possibly a read error. The chain couples TRBV2 to TRBJ1-2; TRBD1 aligns across 7 bases. The CDR3 has 14 residues. CDR1 and CDR2 from the germline V gene are SNHLY and FYNNEI. The CDR3: CARVGGTANYGYTF. The CDR3 region has the DNA TGTGCCAGGGTTGGGGGGACAGCTAACTATGGCTACACTTTC.

V is TRBV4-1 and J is TRBJ2-3; 11 bases are a match to TRBD2. The CDR3 spans 16 residues. Looked up from germline, CDR1 is MGHRA and CDR2 is YSYEKL. Losses at the gene ends were 4 bases for V and 2 bases for J; bases not matched to a gene: 5. The CDR3 spells CASSPGLADPTDTQYF. CDR3 DNA sequence: TGCGCCAGCAGCCCGGGACTAGCGGACCCCACAGATACGCAGTATTTT.

This chain joins TRBV18 and TRBJ1-1, with 8 positions matching TRBD1. V lost 4 bases to trimming and J lost 5 bases; unmatched junction nucleotides: 12. The V gene's germline CDR1 is KGHSH and CDR2 LQKENI. CDR3 size: 16 residues. Here the CDR3 DNA reads TGTGCCAGCTCACAACAAACTTCAGGGGGCGATACTGAAGCTTTCTTT. As protein: CASSQQTSGGDTEAFF.

This clonotype appeared many times. The rearrangement links TRBV19 to TRBJ1-5; D gene unclear. The CDR3 covers 15 residues. Germline CDR1 and CDR2: LNHDA and SQIVND (reference sequence). The ends were cut back, 3 bases at V and 7 bases at J, with 16 bases in the middle. The CDR3 protein is CASSMAERTLQPQHF. The CDR3 DNA reads as TGTGCCAGTAGTATGGCAGAACGAACACTCCAGCCCCAGCATTTT.

This clonotype showed up just a few times. A much larger clone lies one base from this, so it may be a read error. The chain is built from TRBV5-6 and TRBJ2-1; the D call may be TRBD1 or TRBD2 (5 bases each). The CDR3 sequence is 12 residues long. Looked up from germline, CDR1 is SGHDT and CDR2 is YYEEEE. Trimming pared 5 bases from V and 9 bases from J, leaving 12 bases between. The CDR3 here is CASSDVGTEQFF. The CDR3 DNA is TGTGCCAGCAGTGATGTAGGGACTGAGCAGTTCTTC.

This clonotype was detected many times. The chain links TRBV6-5 to TRBJ2-7; D ambiguous. Germline-derived CDR1 and CDR2 are MNHEY and SVGAGI. The length of the CDR3 is 14 residues. The V gene lost 2 bases and the J gene lost 0 bases, with 8 bases spanning the gap. This chain's CDR3 is CASSYGRDSYEQYF. The DNA of the CDR3 is TGTGCCAGCAGTTACGGGCGTGACTCCTACGAGCAGTACTTC.

This clonotype came up many times. The rearrangement links TRBV5-5 to TRBJ1-2; D ambiguous. Germline V gives CDR1 SGHKS, CDR2 YYEKEE (reference sequence). The CDR3 sequence is 11 residues long. Trimming left V 3 bases short and J 8 bases short, with 8 bases between. The CDR3 sequence is CASSSLPGYTF. The CDR3 DNA is TGTGCCAGCAGCTCGTTGCCGGGCTACACCTTC.

About this clonotype: A clone one base away is much larger, so this may be a read error. The chain has TRBV18 and TRBJ2-5; 7 bases are a match to TRBD1. The CDR3 runs 17 residues. CDR1 is KGHSH and CDR2 is LQKENI in the germline V gene. CDR3: CASSATFWTGDQEAQYF. The CDR3 nucleotides are TGTGCCAGCTCAGCTACTTTTTGGACAGGAGACCAAGAGGCCCAGTACTTC.

This clonotype was picked up many times. The chain has TRBV6-6 and TRBJ2-3; D is possibly TRBD2 (6 bases). V was cut by 11 bases and J by 3 bases, with 18 bases left in between. The germline V gene has CDR1 MNHNY and CDR2 SVGAGI (reference sequence). This CDR3 region has 14 residues. The CDR3 DNA reads as TGTGCCGGAGCGCCGACTGGGGGGACAGATACGCAGTATTTT. Residues: CAGAPTGGTDTQYF.

This clonotype has a count of ten or more. The chain is built from TRBV7-3 and TRBJ2-1, with 8 bases matching TRBD1. V lost 4 bases to trimming and J lost 5 bases; unmatched junction nucleotides: 10. From germline, CDR1 is SGHTA and CDR2 FQGTGA. This CDR3 is built from 16 residues. The CDR3 loop is CASSSHYRGAHNEQFF. DNA for the CDR3: TGTGCCAGCAGCTCCCATTACAGGGGGGCACACAATGAGCAGTTCTTC.

This clonotype was recorded at least ten times. J is TRBJ1-6 and V is TRBV14, with D hard to call. The germline gives CDR1 SGHDN, CDR2 FVKESK. The ends were cut back, 4 bases at V and 10 bases at J, with 11 bases in the middle. This CDR3 is 13 amino acids long. The CDR3 coding sequence is TGTGCCAGCAGCCGGGCACTTGGCTCACCCCTCCACTTT. Translating gives CASSRALGSPLHF.

Comments on this clonotype: Germline and junction disagree at one end, which may indicate a read error. CDR3 bases: TGTGCCAGCAGCGCCGCAGGGTCGAATTCACCCCTCCCCTTT. It codes for CASSAAGSNSPLPF. The chain links TRBV9 to TRBJ1-6; D might be TRBD1 (5 bases). Germline CDR1 SGDLS, CDR2 YYNGEE. This CDR3 spans 14 amino acids.

The V call is TRBV24-1, the J call TRBJ2-1; D unresolved. Trimming pared 9 bases from V and 4 bases from J, leaving 9 bases between. This CDR3 contains 12 residues. Germline-derived CDR1 and CDR2 are KGHDR and SFDVKD. CDR3 nucleotide sequence: TGTGCCACCCACCCCGGGTACAATGAGCAGTTCTTC. Its translation is CATHPGYNEQFF.

This clonotype was picked up many times. The chain uses TRBV3-2 and TRBJ2-1; TRBD1, as called in the table, went unchecked against the DNA. TRBV3-2 is noted as a pseudogene. The CDR3 has 11 amino acids. The DNA for the CDR3 is TGTGCCAGCGTCAGGGTCAATGAGCAGTTCTTC. Its translation is CASVRVNEQFF.

The chain employs TRBV24-1 and TRBJ1-3, with a weak D call TRBD1 (5 bases). Germline V CDR1 and CDR2: KGHDR, SFDVKD. This CDR3 is 20 amino acids long. Between the trimmed V and J ends, which lost 4 bases and 0 bases, there was a span of 24 bases. The DNA for the CDR3 is TGTGCCACCAGTGAACAAAAACTAGCGGGGGAACGGAGCTCTGGAAACACCATATATTTT. This sequence encodes CATSEQKLAGERSSGNTIYF.

This clonotype was recorded at least ten times. V is TRBV5-5 and J is TRBJ2-5; D tentatively reads TRBD1 or TRBD2 (5 bases each). This CDR3 is 14 amino acids long. V was cut by 4 bases and J by 0 bases, with 10 bases left in between. Germline V gene data show CDR1 as SGHKS and CDR2 as YYEKEE (reference sequence). The CDR3 DNA reads as TGTGCCAGCAGCGGGGGACCCAACCAAGAGACCCAGTACTTC. It codes for CASSGGPNQETQYF.

This clonotype has ten or more counts. This chain connects TRBV29-1 to TRBJ2-1, with 11 bases identical to TRBD2. V was clipped by 5 bases and J by 5 bases; unmatched bases: 2. The V gene's germline CDR1 is SQVTM and CDR2 ANQGSEA. This CDR3 is built from 13 residues. CDR3 coding DNA: TGCAGCGTTTTAGCGGGAGGGGACAATGAGCAGTTCTTC. Translated: CSVLAGGDNEQFF.

At least ten counts were recorded for this clonotype. The chain joins TRBV4-3 to TRBJ2-3, with TRBD1 as a possible D gene (7 bases). The germline V and J ends were trimmed by 3 bases and 5 bases, with 18 bases remaining between them. CDR1 is LGHNA and CDR2 is YSLEER in the germline V gene. The CDR3 runs 16 residues. The CDR3 protein is CASSHVQGRTVDTQYF. CDR3 DNA: TGCGCCAGCAGCCATGTACAGGGGAGGACAGTAGATACGCAGTATTTT.

At least ten counts were recorded for this clonotype. The genes are TRBV6-2 or TRBV6-3 and TRBJ2-7; D may be TRBD1 (6 bases). The CDR3 sequence is 13 residues long. The germline V gene encodes CDR1 MNHEY and CDR2 SVGEGT. Trimming left V 4 bases short and J 3 bases short, with 10 bases between. In nucleotides, the CDR3 is TGTGCCAGCAGTTCGACAGGACACTACGAGCAGTACTTC. Protein product: CASSSTGHYEQYF.

V usage is TRBV5-4 and J usage is TRBJ2-3; D not certain. The CDR3 contains 16 residues. Germline CDR1 is SGHNT and CDR2 is YYREEE (reference sequence). Trimming left V 0 bases short and J 0 bases short, with 11 bases between. The CDR3 sequence is CASSLVYHPSTDTQYF. As DNA, the CDR3 is TGTGCCAGCAGCTTGGTTTACCACCCTAGCACAGATACGCAGTATTTT.